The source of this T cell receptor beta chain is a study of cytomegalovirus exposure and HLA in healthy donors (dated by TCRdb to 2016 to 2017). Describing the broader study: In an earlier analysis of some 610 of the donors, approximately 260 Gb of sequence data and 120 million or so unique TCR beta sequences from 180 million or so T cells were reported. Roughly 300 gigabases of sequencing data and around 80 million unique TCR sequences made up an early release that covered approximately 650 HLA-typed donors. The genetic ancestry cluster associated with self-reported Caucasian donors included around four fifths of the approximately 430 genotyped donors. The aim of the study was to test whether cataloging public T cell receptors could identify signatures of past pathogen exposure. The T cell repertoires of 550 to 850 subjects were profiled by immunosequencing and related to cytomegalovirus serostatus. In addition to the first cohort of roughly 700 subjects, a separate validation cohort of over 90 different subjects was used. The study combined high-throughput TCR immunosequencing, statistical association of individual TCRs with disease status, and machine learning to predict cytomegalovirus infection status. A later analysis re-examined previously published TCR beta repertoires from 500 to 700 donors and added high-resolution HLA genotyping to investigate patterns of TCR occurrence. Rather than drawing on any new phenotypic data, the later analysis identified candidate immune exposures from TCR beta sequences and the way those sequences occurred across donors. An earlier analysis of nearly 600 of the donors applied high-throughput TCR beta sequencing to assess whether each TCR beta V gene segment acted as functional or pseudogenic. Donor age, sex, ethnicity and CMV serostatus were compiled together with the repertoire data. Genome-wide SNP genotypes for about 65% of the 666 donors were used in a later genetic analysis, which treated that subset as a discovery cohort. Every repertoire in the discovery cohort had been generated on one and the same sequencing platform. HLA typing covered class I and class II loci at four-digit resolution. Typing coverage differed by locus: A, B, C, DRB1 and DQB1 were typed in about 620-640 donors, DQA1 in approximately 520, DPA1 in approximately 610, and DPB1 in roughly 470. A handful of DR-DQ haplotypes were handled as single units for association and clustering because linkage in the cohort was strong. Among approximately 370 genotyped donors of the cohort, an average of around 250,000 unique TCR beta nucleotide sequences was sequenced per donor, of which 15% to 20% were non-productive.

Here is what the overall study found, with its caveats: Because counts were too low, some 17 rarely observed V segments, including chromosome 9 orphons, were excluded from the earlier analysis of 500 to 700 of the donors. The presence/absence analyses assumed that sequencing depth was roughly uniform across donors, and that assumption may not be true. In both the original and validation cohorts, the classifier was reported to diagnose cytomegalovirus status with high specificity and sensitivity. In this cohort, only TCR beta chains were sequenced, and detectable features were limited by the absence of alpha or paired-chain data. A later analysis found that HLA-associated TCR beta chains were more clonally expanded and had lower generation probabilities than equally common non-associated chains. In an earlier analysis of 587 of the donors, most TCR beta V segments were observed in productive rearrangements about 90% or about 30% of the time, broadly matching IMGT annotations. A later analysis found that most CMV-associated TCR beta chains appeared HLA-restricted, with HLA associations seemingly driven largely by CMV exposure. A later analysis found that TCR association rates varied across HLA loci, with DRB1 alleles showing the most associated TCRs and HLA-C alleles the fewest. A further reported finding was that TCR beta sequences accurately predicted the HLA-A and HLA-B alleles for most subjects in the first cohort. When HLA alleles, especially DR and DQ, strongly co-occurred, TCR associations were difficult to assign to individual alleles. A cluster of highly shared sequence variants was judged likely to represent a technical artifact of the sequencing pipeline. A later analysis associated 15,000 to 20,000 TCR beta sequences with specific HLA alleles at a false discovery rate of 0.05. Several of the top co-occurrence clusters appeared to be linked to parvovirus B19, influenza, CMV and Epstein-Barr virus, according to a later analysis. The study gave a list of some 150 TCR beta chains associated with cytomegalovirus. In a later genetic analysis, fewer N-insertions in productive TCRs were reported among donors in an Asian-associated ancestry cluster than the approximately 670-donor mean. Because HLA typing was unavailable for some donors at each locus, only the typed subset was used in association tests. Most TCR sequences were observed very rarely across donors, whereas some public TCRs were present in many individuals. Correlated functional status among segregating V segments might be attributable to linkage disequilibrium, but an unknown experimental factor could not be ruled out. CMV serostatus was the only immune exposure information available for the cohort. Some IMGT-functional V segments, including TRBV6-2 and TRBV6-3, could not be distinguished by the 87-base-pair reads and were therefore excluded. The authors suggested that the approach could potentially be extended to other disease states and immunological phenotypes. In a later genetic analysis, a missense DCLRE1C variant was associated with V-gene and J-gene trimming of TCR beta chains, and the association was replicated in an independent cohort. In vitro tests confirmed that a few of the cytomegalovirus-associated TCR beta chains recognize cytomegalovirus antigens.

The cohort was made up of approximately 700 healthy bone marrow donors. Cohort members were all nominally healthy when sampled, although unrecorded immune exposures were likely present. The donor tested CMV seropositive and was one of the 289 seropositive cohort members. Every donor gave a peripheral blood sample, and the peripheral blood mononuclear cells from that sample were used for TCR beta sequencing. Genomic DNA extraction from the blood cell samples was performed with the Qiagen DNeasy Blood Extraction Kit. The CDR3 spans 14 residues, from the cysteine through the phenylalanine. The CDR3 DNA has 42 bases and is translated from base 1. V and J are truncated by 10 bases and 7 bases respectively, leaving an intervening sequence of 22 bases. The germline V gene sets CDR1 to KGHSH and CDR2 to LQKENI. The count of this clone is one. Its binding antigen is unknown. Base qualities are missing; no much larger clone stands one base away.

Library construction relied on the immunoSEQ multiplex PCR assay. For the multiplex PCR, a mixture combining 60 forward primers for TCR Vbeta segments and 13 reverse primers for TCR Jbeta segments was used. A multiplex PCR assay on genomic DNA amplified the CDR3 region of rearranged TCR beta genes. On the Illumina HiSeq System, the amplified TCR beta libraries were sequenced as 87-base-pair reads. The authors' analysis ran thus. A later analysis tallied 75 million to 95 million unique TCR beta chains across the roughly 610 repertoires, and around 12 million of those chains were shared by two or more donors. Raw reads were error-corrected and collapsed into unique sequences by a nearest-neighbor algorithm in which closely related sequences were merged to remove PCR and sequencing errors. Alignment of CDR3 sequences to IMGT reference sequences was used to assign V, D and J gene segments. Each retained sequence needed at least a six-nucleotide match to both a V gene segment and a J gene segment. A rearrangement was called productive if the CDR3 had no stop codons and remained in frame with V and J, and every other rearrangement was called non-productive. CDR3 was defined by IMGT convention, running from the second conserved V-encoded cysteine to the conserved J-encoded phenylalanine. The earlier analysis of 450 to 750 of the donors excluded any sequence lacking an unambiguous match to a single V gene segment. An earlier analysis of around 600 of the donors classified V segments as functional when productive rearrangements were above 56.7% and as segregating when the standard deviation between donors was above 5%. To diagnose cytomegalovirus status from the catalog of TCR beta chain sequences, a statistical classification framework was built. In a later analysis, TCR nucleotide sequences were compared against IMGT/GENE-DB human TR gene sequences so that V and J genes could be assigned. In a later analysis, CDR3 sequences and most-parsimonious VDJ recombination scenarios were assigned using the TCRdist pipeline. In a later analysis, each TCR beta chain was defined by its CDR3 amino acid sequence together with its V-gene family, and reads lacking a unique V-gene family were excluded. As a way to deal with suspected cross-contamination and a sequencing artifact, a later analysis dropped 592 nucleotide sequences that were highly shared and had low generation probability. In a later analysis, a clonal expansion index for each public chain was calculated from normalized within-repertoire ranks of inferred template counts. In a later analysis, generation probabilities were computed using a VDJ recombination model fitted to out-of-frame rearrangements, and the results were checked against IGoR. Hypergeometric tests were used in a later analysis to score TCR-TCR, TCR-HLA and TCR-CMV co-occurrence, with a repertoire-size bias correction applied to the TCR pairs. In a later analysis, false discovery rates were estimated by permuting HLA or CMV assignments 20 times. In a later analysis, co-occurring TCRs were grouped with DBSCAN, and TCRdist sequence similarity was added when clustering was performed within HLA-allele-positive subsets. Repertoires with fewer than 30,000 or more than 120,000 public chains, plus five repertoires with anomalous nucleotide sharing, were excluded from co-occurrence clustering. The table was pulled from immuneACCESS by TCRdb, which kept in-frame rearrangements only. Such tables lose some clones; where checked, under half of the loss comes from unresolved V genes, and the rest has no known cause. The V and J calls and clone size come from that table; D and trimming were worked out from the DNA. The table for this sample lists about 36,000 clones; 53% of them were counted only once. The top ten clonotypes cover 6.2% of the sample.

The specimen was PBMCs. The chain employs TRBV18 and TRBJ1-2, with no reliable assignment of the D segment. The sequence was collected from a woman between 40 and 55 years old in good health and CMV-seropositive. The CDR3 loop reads CATTPTGITAGYTF. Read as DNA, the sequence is TGTGCCACCACCCCCACGGGGATTACCGCTGGCTACACCTTC.